This is a list of T cell receptor beta chains from one sample in a study of blood T cell repertoires in COVID-19. TCRdb's table, derived via immunoSEQ multiplex PCR, lists solely in-frame clones and lacks some. This sample has under 350,000 clones, with around 89% found just once. The source material was peripheral blood. The origin of the receptors is a man in his forties with acute or convalescent COVID-19. The CDR3 runs from the conserved cysteine through the conserved F or W. The D gene is left open where the match is weak. Some rows have no size entry. The others give once, few or many, or a class for an expanded clone.

d_call | clone_size | j_call | v_call | cdr3_aa | cdr3_nt
NA | NA | TRBJ2-7 | TRBV29-1 | CSVEGQDLNYEQYF | TGCAGCGTTGAAGGACAAGATCTGAACTACGAGCAGTACTTC
TRBD1 | once | TRBJ1-2 | TRBV5-4 | CASSSPGQGGGGYTF | TGTGCCAGCAGTTCGCCGGGACAGGGAGGCGGTGGCTACACCTTC
NA | NA | TRBJ1-5 | TRBV6-4 | CASTLGRNQPQHF | TGTGCCAGCACTCTAGGCCGAAATCAGCCCCAGCATTTT
NA | NA | TRBJ1-1 | TRBV19 | CASSSARGTEAFF | TGTGCCAGTAGCTCCGCTCGGGGCACTGAAGCTTTCTTT
NA | once | TRBJ2-2 | TRBV5-1 | CASSFLGLFQNTGELFF | TGCGCCAGCAGCTTCCTAGGACTTTTCCAGAACACCGGGGAGCTGTTTTTT
TRBD1 | NA | TRBJ1-2 | TRBV2 | CASSELAGGLYGYTF | TGTGCCAGCAGTGAACTTGCAGGGGGATTGTATGGCTACACCTTC
TRBD1 | NA | TRBJ2-2 | TRBV7-9 | CASRDNRQGAGELFF | TGTGCCAGCAGGGACAATAGACAGGGGGCCGGGGAGCTGTTTTTT
TRBD2 | NA | TRBJ2-2 | TRBV11-2 | CASSLEGLAGGLNTGELFF | TGTGCCAGCAGCTTAGAGGGACTAGCGGGGGGGTTAAACACCGGGGAGCTGTTTTTT
NA | NA | TRBJ2-7 | TRBV5-1 | CASGPRQGTPYEQYF | TGCGCCAGCGGTCCCCGCCAAGGGACTCCCTACGAGCAGTACTTC
TRBD1 | few | TRBJ1-2 | TRBV29-1 | CSVEGEDRGRGGYTF | TGCAGCGTTGAAGGCGAGGACAGGGGGCGCGGTGGCTACACCTTC